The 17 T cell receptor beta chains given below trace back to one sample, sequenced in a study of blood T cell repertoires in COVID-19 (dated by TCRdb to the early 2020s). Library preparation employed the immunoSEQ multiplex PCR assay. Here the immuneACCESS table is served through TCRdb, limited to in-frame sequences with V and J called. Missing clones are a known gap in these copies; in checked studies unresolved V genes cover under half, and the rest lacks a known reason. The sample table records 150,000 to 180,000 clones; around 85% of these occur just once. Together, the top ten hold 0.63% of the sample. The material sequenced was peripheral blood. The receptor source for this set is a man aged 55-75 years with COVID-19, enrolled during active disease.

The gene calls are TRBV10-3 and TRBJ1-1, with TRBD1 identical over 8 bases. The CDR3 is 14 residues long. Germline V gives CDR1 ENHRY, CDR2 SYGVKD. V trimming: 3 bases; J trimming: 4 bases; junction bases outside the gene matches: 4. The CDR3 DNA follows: TGTGCCATCAGTGATTCGGACAGGGTCACTGAAGCTTTCTTT. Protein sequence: CAISDSDRVTEAFF.

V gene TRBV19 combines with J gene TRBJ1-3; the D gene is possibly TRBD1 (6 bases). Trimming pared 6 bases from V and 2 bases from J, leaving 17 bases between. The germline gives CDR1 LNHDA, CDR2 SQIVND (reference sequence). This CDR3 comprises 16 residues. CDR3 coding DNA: TGTGCCAGTAGATCGTCAGGGGAAACGACTGGAAACACCATATATTTT. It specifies CASRSSGETTGNTIYF. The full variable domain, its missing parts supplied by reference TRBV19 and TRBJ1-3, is DGGITQSPKYLFRKEGQNVTLSCEQNLNHDAMYWYRQDPGQGLRLIYYSQIVNDFQKGDIAEGYSVSREKKESFPLTVTSAQKNPTAFYLCASRSSGETTGNTIYFGEGSWLTVV.

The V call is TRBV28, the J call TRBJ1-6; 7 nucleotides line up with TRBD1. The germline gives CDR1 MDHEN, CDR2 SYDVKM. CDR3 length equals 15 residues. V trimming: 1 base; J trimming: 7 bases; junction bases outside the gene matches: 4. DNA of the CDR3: TGTGCCAGCAGTTTATCCTACAGGGGAAATTCACCCCTCCACTTT. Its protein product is CASSLSYRGNSPLHF.

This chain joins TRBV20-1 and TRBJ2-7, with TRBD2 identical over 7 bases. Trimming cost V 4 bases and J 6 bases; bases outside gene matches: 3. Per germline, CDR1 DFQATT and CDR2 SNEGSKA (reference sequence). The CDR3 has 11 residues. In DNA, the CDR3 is TGCAGTGCTACTAGCGGAATCGAGCAGTACTTC. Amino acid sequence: CSATSGIEQYF.

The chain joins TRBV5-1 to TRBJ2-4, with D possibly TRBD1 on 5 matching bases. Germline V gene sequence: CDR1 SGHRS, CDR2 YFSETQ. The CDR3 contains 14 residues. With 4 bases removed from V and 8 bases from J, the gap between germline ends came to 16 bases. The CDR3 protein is CASSRTGEVDIQYF. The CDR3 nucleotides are TGCGCCAGCAGCCGAACAGGTGAAGTCGACATTCAGTACTTC.

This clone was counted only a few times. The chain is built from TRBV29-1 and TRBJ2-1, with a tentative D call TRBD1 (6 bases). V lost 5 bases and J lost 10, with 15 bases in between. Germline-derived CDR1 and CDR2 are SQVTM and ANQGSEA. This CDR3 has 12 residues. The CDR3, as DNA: TGCAGCGTTAACAGGGAGAGCATCGAGCAGTTCTTC. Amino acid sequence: CSVNRESIEQFF.

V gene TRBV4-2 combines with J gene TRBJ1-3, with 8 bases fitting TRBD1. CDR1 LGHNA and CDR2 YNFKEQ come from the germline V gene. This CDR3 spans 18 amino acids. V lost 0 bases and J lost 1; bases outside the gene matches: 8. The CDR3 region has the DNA TGTGCCAGCAGCCAAGATCGAACAGGGGGGAAGTCTGGAAACACCATATATTTT. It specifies CASSQDRTGGKSGNTIYF.

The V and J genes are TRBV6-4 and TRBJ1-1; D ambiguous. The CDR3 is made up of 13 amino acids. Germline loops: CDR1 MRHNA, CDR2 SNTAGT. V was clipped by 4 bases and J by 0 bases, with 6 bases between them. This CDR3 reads CASSVRLNTEAFF. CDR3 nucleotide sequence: TGTGCCAGCAGTGTCAGGCTGAACACTGAAGCTTTCTTT.

The CDR3 nucleotides read TGTGCCAGCAGTTACACATCCCAGGGAAGGAACACTGAAGCTTTCTTT. Protein: CASSYTSQGRNTEAFF. This chain joins TRBV6-5 and TRBJ1-1; D might be TRBD1 (5 bases). CDR1 is MNHEY, CDR2 SVGAGI, per germline. The length of the CDR3 is 16 residues. Trimming cost V 2 bases and J 1 base, with 14 bases left between them.

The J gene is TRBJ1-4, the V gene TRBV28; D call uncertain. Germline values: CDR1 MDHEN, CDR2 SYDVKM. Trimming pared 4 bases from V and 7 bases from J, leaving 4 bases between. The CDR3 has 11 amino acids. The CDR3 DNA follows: TGTGCCAGCAGTTCCTCTGAAAAACTGTTTTTT. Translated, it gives CASSSSEKLFF.

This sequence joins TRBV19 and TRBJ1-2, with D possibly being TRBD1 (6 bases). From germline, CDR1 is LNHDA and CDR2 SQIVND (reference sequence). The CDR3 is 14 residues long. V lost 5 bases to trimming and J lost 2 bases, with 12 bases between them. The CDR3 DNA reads TGTGCCAGTAGTCCGGGAGGGGGAAACTATGGCTACACCTTC. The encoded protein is CASSPGGGNYGYTF.

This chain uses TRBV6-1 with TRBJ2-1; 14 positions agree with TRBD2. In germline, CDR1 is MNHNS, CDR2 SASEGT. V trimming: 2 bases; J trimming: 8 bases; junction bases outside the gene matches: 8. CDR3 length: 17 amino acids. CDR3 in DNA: TGTGCCAGCAGTGAATTTCGACTAGCGGGGGGGGGCGATGAGCAGTTCTTC. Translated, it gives CASSEFRLAGGGDEQFF.

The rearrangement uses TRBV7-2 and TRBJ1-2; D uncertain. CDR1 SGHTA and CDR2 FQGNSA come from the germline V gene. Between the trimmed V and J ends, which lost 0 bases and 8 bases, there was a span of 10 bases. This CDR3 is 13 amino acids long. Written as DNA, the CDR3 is TGTGCCAGCAGCTTAGCTCGGGATAAAGGCTACACCTTC. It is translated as CASSLARDKGYTF. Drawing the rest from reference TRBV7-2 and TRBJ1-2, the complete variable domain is GAGVSQSPSNKVTEKGKDVELRCDPISGHTALYWYRQSLGQGLEFLIYFQGNSAPDKSGLPSDRFSAERTGGSVSTLTIQRTQQEDSAVYLCASSLARDKGYTFGSGTRLTVV.

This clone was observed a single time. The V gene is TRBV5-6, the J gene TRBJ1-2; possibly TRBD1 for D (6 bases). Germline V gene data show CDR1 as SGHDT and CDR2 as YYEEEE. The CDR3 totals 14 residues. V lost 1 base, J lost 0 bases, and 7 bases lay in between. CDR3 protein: CASSLQGPNYGYTF. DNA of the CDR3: TGTGCCAGCAGCTTGCAGGGGCCTAACTATGGCTACACCTTC. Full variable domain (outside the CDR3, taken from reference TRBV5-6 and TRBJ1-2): DAGVTQSPTHLIKTRGQQVTLRCSPKSGHDTVSWYQQALGQGPQFIFQYYEEEERQRGNFPDRFSGHQFPNYSSELNVNALLLGDSALYLCASSLQGPNYGYTFGSGTRLTVV.

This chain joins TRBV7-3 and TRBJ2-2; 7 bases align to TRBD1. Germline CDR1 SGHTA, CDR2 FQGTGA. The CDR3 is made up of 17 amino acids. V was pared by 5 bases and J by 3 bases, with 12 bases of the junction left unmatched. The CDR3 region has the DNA TGTGCCAGCAGCCCCAACCGACAGGGCCCTGACACCGGGGAGCTGTTTTTT. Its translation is CASSPNRQGPDTGELFF.

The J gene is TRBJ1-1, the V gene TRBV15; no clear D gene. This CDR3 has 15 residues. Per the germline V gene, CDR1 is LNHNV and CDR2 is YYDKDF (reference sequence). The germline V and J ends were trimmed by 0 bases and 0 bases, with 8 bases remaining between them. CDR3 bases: TGTGCCACCAGCAGAGATTTTAACTTGAACACTGAAGCTTTCTTT. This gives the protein CATSRDFNLNTEAFF.

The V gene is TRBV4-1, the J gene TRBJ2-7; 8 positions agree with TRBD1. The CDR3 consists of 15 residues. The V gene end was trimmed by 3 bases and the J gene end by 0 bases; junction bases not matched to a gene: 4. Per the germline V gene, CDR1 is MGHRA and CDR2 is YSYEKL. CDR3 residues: CASSHRQGRSYEQYF. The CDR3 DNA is TGCGCCAGCAGCCATAGACAGGGGCGCTCCTACGAGCAGTACTTC.